These 21 T cell receptor beta chains were all obtained from the same sample, sequenced in a study of shared clonotypes between healthy human individuals. Libraries were prepared by immunoSEQ multiplex PCR; TCRdb keeps only in-frame clonotypes and omits some of them. In the table there are roughly 2,500,000 clones, roughly 93% of which are singletons. Sequenced: naive CD4+ T cells from PBMCs. Subset meaning: CD45RA+ positively selected. The receptor source for this set is a man younger than 35 in good health. Some clones in this sample may be carry-over from other donors' samples.

V usage is TRBV5-1 and J usage is TRBJ1-1; D is perhaps TRBD1 (5 bases). V lost 0 bases, J lost 3 bases, and 15 bases lay in between. The CDR3 runs to 16 residues. CDR1 is SGHRS, CDR2 YFSETQ, per germline. The CDR3 region is CASSLGLGEGDTEAFF. The CDR3, as DNA: TGCGCCAGCAGCTTGGGGTTAGGGGAAGGGGACACTGAAGCTTTCTTT.

The chain recombines TRBV7-8 with TRBJ1-1, with a possible D match to TRBD1 (5 bases). V was shortened by 4 bases and J by 1 base, with 10 bases between the two germline ends. Germline lookup yields CDR1 SGHVS and CDR2 FQNEAQ. The CDR3 loop spans 14 amino acids. CDR3 protein: CASSSPTENTEAFF. The DNA for the CDR3 is TGTGCCAGCAGCTCCCCGACAGAGAACACTGAAGCTTTCTTT.

V is TRBV10-1 and J is TRBJ2-2; 12 bases match TRBD2. The J segment lost 5 bases and the V segment lost 8 bases, leaving 6 bases of the junction unmatched. This CDR3 has 15 amino acids. In germline, CDR1 is WNHNN, CDR2 SYGVQD (reference sequence). The CDR3 reads CASGRTSGKTGELFF. The CDR3 DNA follows: TGCGCCAGCGGGCGGACTAGCGGGAAAACCGGGGAGCTGTTTTTT.

This clone appeared once. V and J are TRBV5-5 and TRBJ1-2; D uncertain. V was shortened by 0 bases and J by 0 bases, with 12 bases between the two germline ends. CDR1 and CDR2 (germline): SGHKS, YYEKEE (reference sequence). This CDR3 has 16 amino acids. CDR3 loop: CASSLATGEPNYGYTF. Written as DNA, the CDR3 is TGTGCCAGCAGCTTGGCTACCGGGGAGCCTAACTATGGCTACACCTTC.

J is TRBJ2-1 and V is TRBV11-3; the D is unclear. Between the trimmed V and J ends, which lost 4 bases and 0 bases, there was a span of 4 bases. The CDR3 sequence is 13 residues long. Per germline, CDR1 SGHNT and CDR2 YENEEA. CDR3 sequence: CASSWSSYNEQFF. The DNA for the CDR3 is TGTGCCAGCAGCTGGAGCTCCTACAATGAGCAGTTCTTC.

V and J are TRBV2 and TRBJ1-5; no clear D. V was shortened by 2 bases and J by 0 bases, with 5 bases between the two germline ends. This CDR3 is 14 amino acids long. Germline CDR1 reads SNHLY; CDR2 reads FYNNEI. CDR3 nucleotides: TGTGCCAGCAGTGAACAGGTTAGCAATCAGCCCCAGCATTTT. The encoded protein is CASSEQVSNQPQHF.

The CDR3 loop reads CAISDGGRGHYGYTF. The CDR3 nucleotides are TGTGCCATCAGTGATGGGGGGAGAGGCCACTATGGCTACACCTTC. The rearrangement links TRBV10-3 to TRBJ1-2, with D tentatively TRBD1 (5 bases). CDR3 length: 15 amino acids. Trimming took off 3 bases at V and 3 bases at J, with 14 bases between the two ends. Germline CDR1 reads ENHRY; CDR2 reads SYGVKD.

The chain has TRBV2 and TRBJ2-7, with a possible D match to TRBD2 (5 bases). The germline gives CDR1 SNHLY, CDR2 FYNNEI. This CDR3 comprises 14 residues. V was trimmed by 2 bases and J by 9 bases, leaving 17 bases between them. CDR3 region: CASSERGRTAGQYF. In nucleotides, the CDR3 is TGTGCCAGCAGTGAAAGAGGCCGAACGGCGGGGCAGTACTTC.

CDR3 in DNA: TGTGCCATCGATAGGAGGCTAGCGAGGAATGAGCAGTTCTTC. Amino acid sequence: CAIDRRLARNEQFF. V gene TRBV6-1 combines with J gene TRBJ2-1, with D perhaps matching TRBD2 (6 bases). Trimming cost V 10 bases and J 7 bases, with 20 bases left between them. The CDR3 sequence is 14 residues long. In germline, CDR1 is MNHNS, CDR2 SASEGT.

This chain joins TRBV7-2 and TRBJ2-2; D might be TRBD2 (6 bases). The germline V and J ends were trimmed by 4 bases and 1 base, with 13 bases remaining between them. Germline V gene sequence: CDR1 SGHTA, CDR2 FQGNSA. CDR3 size: 16 residues. Here the CDR3 DNA reads TGTGCCAGCAGCTCGGAGCGGGTCAGGAACACCGGGGAGCTGTTTTTT. Amino acids: CASSSERVRNTGELFF. Together with reference TRBV7-2 and TRBJ2-2, the CDR3 gives the full variable domain: GAGVSQSPSNKVTEKGKDVELRCDPISGHTALYWYRQSLGQGLEFLIYFQGNSAPDKSGLPSDRFSAERTGGSVSTLTIQRTQQEDSAVYLCASSSERVRNTGELFFGEGSRLTVL.

Here the CDR3 reads CASRRTGQGEKLFF. The CDR3, as DNA: TGTGCCAGTAGGAGGACAGGTCAGGGAGAAAAACTGTTTTTT. The chain joins TRBV19 to TRBJ1-4; 7 bases fit TRBD1. V lost 6 bases, J lost 8 bases, and 9 bases stayed unmatched. This CDR3 comprises 14 residues. In germline, CDR1 is LNHDA, CDR2 SQIVND (reference sequence).

The chain links TRBV7-2 to TRBJ1-2; perhaps TRBD1 as D (5 bases). The V gene's germline CDR1 is SGHTA and CDR2 FQGNSA. V shed 3 bases and J shed 4 bases, with 15 bases lying between them. The CDR3 runs to 15 residues. The CDR3: CASSLIFGGSYGYTF. CDR3 nucleotides: TGTGCCAGCAGCTTGATCTTCGGGGGATCCTATGGCTACACCTTC. Filled out from reference TRBV7-2 and TRBJ1-2, the complete variable domain reads GAGVSQSPSNKVTEKGKDVELRCDPISGHTALYWYRQSLGQGLEFLIYFQGNSAPDKSGLPSDRFSAERTGGSVSTLTIQRTQQEDSAVYLCASSLIFGGSYGYTFGSGTRLTVV.

The genes are TRBV2 and TRBJ2-1; possibly TRBD1 for D (5 bases). The germline gives CDR1 SNHLY, CDR2 FYNNEI. Between the trimmed V and J ends, which lost 3 bases and 6 bases, there was a span of 18 bases. The CDR3 contains 16 residues. CDR3 protein: CASSESGRANGNEQFF. Here the CDR3 DNA reads TGTGCCAGCAGTGAGTCTGGCAGGGCCAATGGCAATGAGCAGTTCTTC.

Regarding this clone: This same CDR3 is encoded by further DNA sequences in the sample. The chain couples TRBV11-3 to TRBJ2-1, with D possibly TRBD2 on 6 matching bases. Germline V gene sequence: CDR1 SGHNT, CDR2 YENEEA. The CDR3 runs to 12 residues. V was shortened by 1 base and J by 10 bases, with 8 bases between the two germline ends. The CDR3 is CASSLGRGEQFF. The CDR3 DNA is TGTGCCAGCAGCTTAGGGCGGGGAGAGCAGTTCTTC.

In the case of this clone: Additional DNA sequences in this sample encode the identical CDR3. The CDR3 spells CASSLGLAGGGEQFF. The CDR3 nucleotides are TGCGCCAGCAGCTTGGGTCTAGCGGGAGGCGGTGAGCAGTTCTTC. This chain uses TRBV5-1 with TRBJ2-1; 11 nucleotides line up with TRBD2. The CDR3 covers 15 residues. V shed 0 bases and J 9 bases; nucleotides not matched to a gene: 5. Germline lookup yields CDR1 SGHRS and CDR2 YFSETQ.

The genes are TRBV30 and TRBJ2-5; D might be TRBD1 (5 bases). V was shortened by 8 bases and J by 4 bases, with 11 bases between the two germline ends. This CDR3 is built from 11 residues. Germline V gene lookup returns CDR1 GTSNPN and CDR2 SVGIG (reference sequence). CDR3 protein: CAGAPGETQYF. CDR3 bases: TGTGCCGGGGCCCCAGGAGAGACCCAGTACTTC.

V is TRBV6-5 and J is TRBJ2-1; the D is unclear. This CDR3 region has 14 residues. Germline lookup yields CDR1 MNHEY and CDR2 SVGAGI. Trimming cost V 4 bases and J 6 bases, with 13 bases left between them. DNA of the CDR3: TGTGCCAGCAGTTCGAGTCTTGGGCGCAATGAGCAGTTCTTC. Its protein product is CASSSSLGRNEQFF.

This clone turned up a few times. The rearrangement uses TRBV7-6 and TRBJ1-1; D perhaps matches TRBD1 (6 bases). The germline gives CDR1 SGHVS, CDR2 FNYEAQ. V lost 7 bases, J lost 1 base, and 13 bases lay in between. The CDR3 loop spans 14 amino acids. The CDR3 region has the DNA TGTGCCAGCACCTTGGACAGACAGAACACTGAAGCTTTCTTT. Its translation is CASTLDRQNTEAFF.

The chain combines TRBV14 with TRBJ2-5; TRBD2 matches at 8 bases. Germline V gives CDR1 SGHDN, CDR2 FVKESK. The junction had 8 bases not matched to a gene; V was cut back by 0 bases and J by 2 bases. This CDR3 has 17 amino acids. The CDR3 DNA reads as TGTGCCAGCAGCCAAGATCGGGGGGGCGATATTCAAGAGACCCAGTACTTC. It is translated as CASSQDRGGDIQETQYF.

The chain couples TRBV7-3 to TRBJ2-2, with TRBD1 matching over 8 bases. The CDR3 extends over 15 amino acids. Germline V lookup: CDR1 SGHTA, CDR2 FQGTGA. After removal of 5 bases from V and 3 bases from J, the junction contained 5 bases not matched to a gene. The CDR3: CASSPGQGYTGELFF. The CDR3 bases are TGTGCCAGCAGCCCCGGACAGGGTTACACCGGGGAGCTGTTTTTT.

The rearrangement uses TRBV6-5 and TRBJ1-1, with D unclear. V was trimmed by 0 bases and J by 9 bases, leaving 17 bases between them. The germline gives CDR1 MNHEY, CDR2 SVGAGI. The CDR3 consists of 15 residues. CDR3 nucleotide sequence: TGTGCCAGCAGTTACTCGGGTCGGGGAGAAAGCCAAGCTTTCTTT. This sequence encodes CASSYSGRGESQAFF.